These 5 T cell receptor beta chains originate from one sample sequenced in a study of cytomegalovirus exposure and HLA in healthy donors. Use of 60 Vbeta and 13 Jbeta primers characterized the PCR. This table comes from immunoSEQ multiplex PCR, and its TCRdb copy is limited to in-frame clones, with some not included. The data show some 120,000 clones, 82% seen once. Specimen: PBMCs. These receptors all come from a male donor in good health and CMV-seropositive.

The J gene is TRBJ2-1, the V gene TRBV5-4; 11 bases map to TRBD1. Germline values: CDR1 SGHNT, CDR2 YYREEE (reference sequence). This CDR3 is built from 15 residues. Losses at the gene ends were 4 bases for V and 7 bases for J; bases not matched to a gene: 7. CDR3 DNA sequence: TGTGCCAGCAGCAAGACCGGGACAGGGGGAAATGAGCAGTTCTTC. This gives the protein CASSKTGTGGNEQFF.

CDR3 in amino acids: CASSLATQGPYEQYF. Here the CDR3 DNA reads TGTGCCAGCAGCTTAGCTACGCAGGGCCCCTACGAGCAGTACTTC. This chain connects TRBV7-6 to TRBJ2-7; weak D call: TRBD1 (5 bases). The V and J ends lost 0 bases and 2 bases respectively, with 11 bases between them. Per the germline V gene, CDR1 is SGHVS and CDR2 is FNYEAQ. This CDR3 has 15 residues. Based on the CDR3 plus reference TRBV7-6 and TRBJ2-7, the full variable domain is GAGVSQSPRYKVTKRGQDVALRCDPISGHVSLYWYRQALGQGPEFLTYFNYEAQQDKSGLPNDRFSAERPEGSISTLTIQRTEQRDSAMYRCASSLATQGPYEQYFGPGTRLTVT.

This clone turned up a few times. The chain uses TRBV7-9 and TRBJ2-7; D not certain. This CDR3 is built from 13 residues. Per germline, CDR1 SEHNR and CDR2 FQNEAQ (reference sequence). The ends were cut back, 5 bases at V and 0 bases at J, with 8 bases in the middle. CDR3 loop: CASSPPSSYEQYF. In DNA form, the CDR3 reads TGTGCCAGCAGCCCTCCGTCCTCCTACGAGCAGTACTTC. The full variable domain, rest sourced from reference TRBV7-9 and TRBJ2-7, is DTGVSQNPRHKITKRGQNVTFRCDPISEHNRLYWYRQTLGQGPEFLTYFQNEAQLEKSRLLSDRFSAERPKGSFSTLEIQRTEQGDSAMYLCASSPPSSYEQYFGPGTRLTVT.

V and J are TRBV2 and TRBJ1-3, with D perhaps matching TRBD1 (5 bases). The CDR3 has 17 residues. V lost 3 bases, J lost 7 bases, and 22 bases lay in between. Germline CDR1 and CDR2: SNHLY and FYNNEI. CDR3 bases: TGTGCCAGCAGTGAGGCCCCTACCGGGACTGGCGGCAACACCATATATTTT. Translated, it gives CASSEAPTGTGGNTIYF.

The V gene is TRBV16, the J gene TRBJ2-5; no reliable D call. Trimming pared 2 bases from V and 5 bases from J, leaving 6 bases between. The CDR3 runs to 12 residues. The germline CDR1 and CDR2 sequences are KGHSY and FQNENV. This chain's CDR3 is CASSQARETQYF. As DNA, the CDR3 is TGTGCCAGCAGCCAAGCCAGGGAGACCCAGTACTTC.